The TCR beta chain under discussion was sequenced for a study of blood T cell repertoires in COVID-19. Profiled with immunoSEQ multiplex PCR; TCRdb holds only in-frame clones, not every one. Of a few hundred thousand clones listed, approximately 78% are singletons. CDR3 length: 13 amino acids. Germline CDR1 and CDR2: SQVTM and ANQGSEA. Trimming removed 4 bases from V and 6 bases from J; junction bases left unmatched: 4. The rearrangement links TRBV29-1 to TRBJ1-5; TRBD1 aligns across 9 bases. Sequences were obtained from peripheral blood. This clonotype was obtained from a woman younger than 30 with acute or convalescent COVID-19. The CDR3 here is CSVGGQGGQPQHF. CDR3 bases: TGCAGCGTTGGGGGACAGGGTGGTCAGCCCCAGCATTTT.